This entry lists 7 T cell receptor beta chains sequenced from one sample in a study of cytomegalovirus exposure and HLA in healthy donors. Primers for the PCR totalled 60 Vbeta and 13 Jbeta. Method: immunoSEQ multiplex PCR; TCRdb's copy keeps in-frame clones and lacks some. The top ten clones hold less than 3% of a sample with 60,000 to 70,000 clones, roughly 80% of them seen once. The specimen sequenced was PBMCs. All receptors derive from a woman aged 25 to 45 in good health and CMV-seronegative.

This chain links TRBV11-2 with TRBJ2-1; D remains ambiguous. The length of the CDR3 is 17 residues. Germline V lookup: CDR1 SGHAT, CDR2 FQNNGV. V lost 0 bases to trimming and J lost 0 bases, with 12 bases between them. DNA of the CDR3: TGTGCCAGCAGCTTAGATATTTACTCGAGCTCCTACAATGAGCAGTTCTTC. Its protein is CASSLDIYSSSYNEQFF.

This clone was observed a single time. The J gene is TRBJ1-1, the V gene TRBV5-6; D is unclear. Per the germline V gene, CDR1 is SGHDT and CDR2 is YYEEEE. Trimming cost V 0 bases and J 5 bases, with 17 bases left between them. The CDR3 extends over 16 amino acids. The CDR3 region has the DNA TGTGCCAGCAGCTTGGTGTTGACCCCTACGGGGACTGAAGCTTTCTTT. It encodes CASSLVLTPTGTEAFF.

The chain employs TRBV13 and TRBJ1-6; D perhaps matches TRBD1 (6 bases). Germline V gene lookup returns CDR1 PRHDT and CDR2 FYEKMQ (reference sequence). The CDR3 contains 15 residues. Trimming cost V 6 bases and J 9 bases, with 18 bases left between them. This CDR3 reads CASRLDGTHGSPLHF. CDR3 sequence (DNA): TGTGCCAGCAGGCTCGACGGGACACACGGTTCACCCCTCCACTTT.

The chain carries TRBV7-2 and TRBJ1-4, with a tentative D call TRBD1 (6 bases). Between the trimmed V and J ends, which lost 3 bases and 8 bases, there was a span of 10 bases. CDR1 is SGHTA, CDR2 FQGNSA, per germline. This CDR3 spans 13 amino acids. The chain's CDR3 is CASSLDRAEKLFF. Here the CDR3 DNA reads TGTGCCAGCAGCTTGGACAGAGCCGAAAAACTGTTTTTT.

V usage is TRBV7-2 and J usage is TRBJ2-7, with 12 bases fitting TRBD1. This CDR3 comprises 17 residues. CDR1 is SGHTA and CDR2 is FQGNSA in the germline V gene. V trimming: 1 base; J trimming: 7 bases; junction bases outside the gene matches: 11. The CDR3 coding sequence is TGTGCCAGCAGCTTAGAAGGGAGGGGACAGGGGGCGAGGGAGCAGTACTTC. It is translated as CASSLEGRGQGAREQYF.

The chain couples TRBV9 to TRBJ1-3; TRBD1 might be the D (5 bases). Trimming shortened V by 0 bases and J by 2 bases, and 15 bases separated the two germline ends. CDR1 and CDR2 from the germline V gene are SGDLS and YYNGEE. The CDR3 spans 17 residues. This CDR3 reads CASSVVGPGGAGNTIYF. CDR3 DNA: TGTGCCAGCAGCGTAGTCGGTCCGGGGGGGGCTGGAAACACCATATATTTT. Together with reference TRBV9 and TRBJ1-3, the CDR3 gives the full variable domain: DSGVTQTPKHLITATGQRVTLRCSPRSGDLSVYWYQQSLDQGLQFLIQYYNGEERAKGNILERFSAQQFPDLHSELNLSSLELGDSALYFCASSVVGPGGAGNTIYFGEGSWLTVV.

The CDR3 DNA reads as TGTGCCATTTCCTCGGGACAGTTATACAATGAGCAGTTCTTC. Encoded protein: CAISSGQLYNEQFF. The V and J genes are TRBV6-6 and TRBJ2-1; 7 nucleotides match TRBD1. CDR1 and CDR2 (germline): MNHNY, SVGAGI (reference sequence). The CDR3 has 14 amino acids. Trimming at V came to 10 bases and at J to 4 bases, leaving 10 bases not matched to a gene.